The rows below give T cell receptor beta chains drawn from one sample of a study of breast tumors, draining lymph nodes, adjacent tissues. TCRdb re-derived calls from the multiplex PCR reads in MiXCR, one entry per CDR3 protein. Found here are some 130,000 distinct CDR3 sequences, approximately 20% of them singletons; the top ten hold under 3%. The sample was axillary lymph node tissue. These receptors all stem from a female donor with breast cancer. Some clones in this sample may be carry-over from other donors' samples. Each CDR3 is given with its conserved first and last residue. D genes are given only for firm matches. Size tells how often a clone was seen (once, few, many) or the class of an expanded clone, and some rows leave it out.

d_call	clone_size	v_call	j_call	cdr3_nt	cdr3_aa
-	many	TRBV30	TRBJ1-2	TGTGCCTGGAGAGGCGGGTCGCACCCCTATGGCTACACCTTC	CAWRGGSHPYGYTF
-	many	TRBV30	TRBJ2-1	TGTGCCTGCGTCCCGACTCGGAATGAGCAGTTCTTC	CACVPTRNEQFF
-	many	TRBV19	TRBJ1-2	TGTGCCTCCAAACTGGGGGTAGGAGGCTATGGCTACACCTTC	CASKLGVGGYGYTF
TRBD2	-	TRBV20-1	TRBJ2-7	TGCAGTGAGGGCGGGAGGAGCGGCGAGCAGTACTTC	CSEGGRSGEQYF
TRBD1	many	TRBV20-1	TRBJ2-7	TGCAGTGCTTTCCGGGACAGGGGCTACGAGCAGTACTTC	CSAFRDRGYEQYF
-	many	TRBV7-8	TRBJ2-3	TGTGCCAGCAGCTTGACTAGTTGGGGGGATACGCAGTATTTT	CASSLTSWGDTQYF
-	many	TRBV6-2/TRBV6-3	TRBJ1-5	TGTGCCAGCAGTTACGGTCTAGAAGGTGGACGTCTCCACAATCAGCCCCAGCATTTT	CASSYGLEGGRLHNQPQHF
-	many	TRBV6-5	TRBJ2-7	TGTGCCAGCAGTTACTCGAGGCAGGGGAAGTACCAAACCCACGAGCAGTACTTC	CASSYSRQGKYQTHEQYF
-	many	TRBV19	TRBJ2-1	TGTGCCAGTAGTATGAGGGGAAGTGAGCAGTTCTTC	CASSMRGSEQFF
-	many	TRBV19	TRBJ2-7	TGTGCCAGTAGTCGAGGGGACTGGTCCTACGAGCAGTACTTC	CASSRGDWSYEQYF
TRBD1	many	TRBV19	TRBJ2-2	TGTGCCAGTAGTATCCCCGGGACAGGAAACACCGGGGAGCTGTTTTTT	CASSIPGTGNTGELFF
-	many	TRBV27	TRBJ2-7	TGTGCCAGCAGTTTACGGTCCTTCCCCGGGAGCAGCTACGAGCAGTACTTC	CASSLRSFPGSSYEQYF
-	few	TRBV5-6	TRBJ1-3	TGTGCCAGCAGCCCGGCCTGGAACTCTGGAAACACCATATATTTT	CASSPAWNSGNTIYF
-	many	TRBV27	TRBJ2-7	TGTGCCAGCAACAAACTCCAGGGGGGTGTCCCCTACGAGCAGTACTTC	CASNKLQGGVPYEQYF
TRBD1	many	TRBV24-1	TRBJ2-7	TGTGCCACCAGTGATAACCGGGGACAGGGGTTCCACGAGCAGTACTTC	CATSDNRGQGFHEQYF
-	many	TRBV6-1	TRBJ2-3	TGTGCCAGCAGTGGGTCCAGGAGAAGCACAGATACGCAGTATTTT	CASSGSRRSTDTQYF
TRBD2	many	TRBV20-1	TRBJ2-3	TGCAGTGCTAGCCAGACTAGCGGGAGATTGGATACGCAGTATTTT	CSASQTSGRLDTQYF
TRBD1	many	TRBV19	TRBJ2-5	TGTGCCAGTAGTGACACAGGACAGGGCGAAGAGACCCAGTACTTC	CASSDTGQGEETQYF
-	-	TRBV19	TRBJ2-7	TGTGCCAGTTCGGCGGGAAGCTCCGAGCAGTACTTC	CASSAGSSEQYF
-	many	TRBV9	TRBJ2-1	TGTGCCAGCAGCGTAGGCTTAAGGTGGTCCTACAATGAGCAGTTCTTC	CASSVGLRWSYNEQFF
TRBD2	many	TRBV7-9	TRBJ2-1	TGTGCCAGCATCCCCGGTAGCGGGAGCTCCTACAATGAGCAGTTCTTC	CASIPGSGSSYNEQFF
-	many	TRBV20-1	TRBJ2-7	TGCAGTCTATCAAGTGGTTTCGAGCAGTACTTC	CSLSSGFEQYF
-	few	TRBV12-3/TRBV12-4	TRBJ2-1	TGTGCCAACAGTTCCTGGAATGAGCAGTTCTTC	CANSSWNEQFF
-	-	TRBV20-1	TRBJ1-1	TGCAGTGCTAGAGCCCCGATGGGGGGCACTGAAGCTTTCTTT	CSARAPMGGTEAFF
-	-	TRBV5-1	TRBJ2-2	TGCGCCAGCAGCTTACATGGCGGCGCGAACATCGGGGAGCTGTTTTTT	CASSLHGGANIGELFF
-	many	TRBV5-5	TRBJ2-2	TGTGCCAGCAGCTTTCATCCCAGTCTTAACACCGGGGAGCTGTTTTTT	CASSFHPSLNTGELFF
-	-	TRBV6-1	TRBJ2-1	TGTGCCAGCAGTGAATGGGGGAGCGGTTCCTACAATGAGCAGTTCTTC	CASSEWGSGSYNEQFF
TRBD2	many	TRBV4-1	TRBJ2-3	TGCGCCAGCAGCCACGCTAGCGGGGGAAGCACAGATACGCAGTATTTT	CASSHASGGSTDTQYF
TRBD1	many	TRBV10-3	TRBJ1-4	TGTGCCATCAGTACTGGGACAGGGTTTAATGAAAAACTGTTTTTT	CAISTGTGFNEKLFF
TRBD2	few	TRBV28	TRBJ2-7	TGTGCCGGCCTCACTAGCGGGGTTTCCTACGAGCAGTACTTC	CAGLTSGVSYEQYF
TRBD2	few	TRBV5-4	TRBJ2-3	TGTGCCAGCAGCTTGGGTGGCGGTAGCGGGAGCACAGATACGCAGTATTTT	CASSLGGGSGSTDTQYF
TRBD1	-	TRBV19	TRBJ1-1	TGTGCCAGTGACAGGGGACGGGGTGAAGCTTTCTTT	CASDRGRGEAFF
-	-	TRBV19	TRBJ2-7	TGTGCCAGTAGTATGGGGATTCGCTACGAGCAGTACTTC	CASSMGIRYEQYF
-	many	TRBV4-2	TRBJ1-2	TGTGCCAGCAGCCAAGACACAGACTATGGCTACACCTTC	CASSQDTDYGYTF
-	many	TRBV12-3/TRBV12-4	TRBJ1-3	TGTGCCAGCAGTTTTGAGGGTAACACCATATATTTT	CASSFEGNTIYF
-	many	TRBV7-9	TRBJ2-2	TGTGCCAGCAGCTTAGCGGGGGTTGAGTCCGGGGAGCTGTTTTTT	CASSLAGVESGELFF
-	many	TRBV6-5	TRBJ2-3	TGTGCCAGCAGACCCGTTGGGGGGGCAAATACGCAGTATTTT	CASRPVGGANTQYF
-	many	TRBV12-3/TRBV12-4	TRBJ2-2	TGTGCCAGCAGTTTAGAGTTGGGGGAGCTGTTTTTT	CASSLELGELFF
TRBD1	many	TRBV19	TRBJ2-5	TGTGCCAGTAGGGCAGGGGGCATGAGGGTAGAGACCCAGTACTTC	CASRAGGMRVETQYF
TRBD2	many	TRBV6-1	TRBJ2-1	TGTGCCAGCATCCGAGCTAGCGGGATAGAGTTAGGTGAGCAGTTCTTC	CASIRASGIELGEQFF
-	many	TRBV6-5	TRBJ2-1	TGTGCCAGCACGAGGGGCTTGGACAATGAGCAGTTCTTC	CASTRGLDNEQFF
TRBD1	many	TRBV28	TRBJ2-5	TGTGCCAGCAGTCTCCGGACAGGGAGGGAGACCCAGTACTTC	CASSLRTGRETQYF
-	many	TRBV6-1	TRBJ1-2	TGTGCCAGCAGTGCAGGGGCTACTAACTATGGCTACACCTTC	CASSAGATNYGYTF
-	many	TRBV15	TRBJ2-2	TGTGCCACCAGCAGAGACAACACCGGGGAGCTGTTTTTT	CATSRDNTGELFF